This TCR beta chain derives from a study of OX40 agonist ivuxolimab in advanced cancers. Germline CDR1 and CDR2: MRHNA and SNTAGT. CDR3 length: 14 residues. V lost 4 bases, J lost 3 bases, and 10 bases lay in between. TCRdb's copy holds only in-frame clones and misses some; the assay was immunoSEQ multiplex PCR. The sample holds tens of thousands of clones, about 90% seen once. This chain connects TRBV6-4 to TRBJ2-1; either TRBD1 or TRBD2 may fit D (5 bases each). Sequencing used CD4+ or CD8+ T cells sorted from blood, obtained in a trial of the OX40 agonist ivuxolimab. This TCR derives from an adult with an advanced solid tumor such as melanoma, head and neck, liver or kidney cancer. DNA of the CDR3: TGTGCCAGCAGTGGGGGGAGCGACTACAATGAGCAGTTCTTC. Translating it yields CASSGGSDYNEQFF.